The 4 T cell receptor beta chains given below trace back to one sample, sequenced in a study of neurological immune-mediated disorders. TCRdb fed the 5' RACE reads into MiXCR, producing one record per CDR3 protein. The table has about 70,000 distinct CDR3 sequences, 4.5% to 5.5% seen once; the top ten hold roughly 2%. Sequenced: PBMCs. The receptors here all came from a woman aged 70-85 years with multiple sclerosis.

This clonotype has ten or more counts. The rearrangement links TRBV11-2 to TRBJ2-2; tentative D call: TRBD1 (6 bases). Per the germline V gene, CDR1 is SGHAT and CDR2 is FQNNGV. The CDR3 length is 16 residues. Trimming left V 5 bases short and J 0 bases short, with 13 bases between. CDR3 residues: CASSTRTVANTGELFF. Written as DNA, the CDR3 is TGTGCCAGCAGCACTAGGACAGTCGCGAACACCGGGGAGCTGTTTTTT.

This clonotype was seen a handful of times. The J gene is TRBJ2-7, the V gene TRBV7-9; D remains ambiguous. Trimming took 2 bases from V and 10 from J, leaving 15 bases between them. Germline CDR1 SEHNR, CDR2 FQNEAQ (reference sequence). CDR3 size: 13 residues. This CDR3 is CASSLLFVPFQYF. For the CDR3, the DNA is TGTGCCAGCAGCTTACTTTTCGTGCCCTTTCAGTACTTC.

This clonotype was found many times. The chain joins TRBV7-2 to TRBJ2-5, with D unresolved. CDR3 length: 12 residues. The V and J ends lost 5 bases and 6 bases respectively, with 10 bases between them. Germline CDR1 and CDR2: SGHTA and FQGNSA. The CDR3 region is CASSVELKTQYF. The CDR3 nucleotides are TGTGCCAGCAGCGTAGAGCTGAAGACCCAGTACTTC.

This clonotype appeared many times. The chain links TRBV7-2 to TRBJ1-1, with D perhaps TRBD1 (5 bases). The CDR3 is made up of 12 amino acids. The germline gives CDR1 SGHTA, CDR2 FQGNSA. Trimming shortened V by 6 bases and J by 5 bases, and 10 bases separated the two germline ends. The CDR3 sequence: CASSGGGTEAFF. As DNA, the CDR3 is TGTGCCAGCAGTGGGGGAGGGACTGAAGCTTTCTTT.